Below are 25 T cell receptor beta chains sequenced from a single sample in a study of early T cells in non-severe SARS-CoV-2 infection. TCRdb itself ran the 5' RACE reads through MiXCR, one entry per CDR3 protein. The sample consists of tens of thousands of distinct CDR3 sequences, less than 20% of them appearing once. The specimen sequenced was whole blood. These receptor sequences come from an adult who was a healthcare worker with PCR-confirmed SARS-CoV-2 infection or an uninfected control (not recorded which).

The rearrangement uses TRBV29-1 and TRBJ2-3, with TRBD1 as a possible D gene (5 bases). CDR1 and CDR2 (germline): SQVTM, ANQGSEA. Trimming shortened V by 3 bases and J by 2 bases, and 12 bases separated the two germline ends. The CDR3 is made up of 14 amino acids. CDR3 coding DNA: TGCAGCGTTGATGCTAGGGGCGCCACAGATACGCAGTATTTT. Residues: CSVDARGATDTQYF.

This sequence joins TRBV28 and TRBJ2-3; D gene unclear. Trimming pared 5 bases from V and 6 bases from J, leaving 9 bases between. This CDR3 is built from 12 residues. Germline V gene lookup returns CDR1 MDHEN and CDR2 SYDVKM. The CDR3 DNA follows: TGTGCCAGCAGTGGGCTGCGTGATACGCAGTATTTT. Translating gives CASSGLRDTQYF.

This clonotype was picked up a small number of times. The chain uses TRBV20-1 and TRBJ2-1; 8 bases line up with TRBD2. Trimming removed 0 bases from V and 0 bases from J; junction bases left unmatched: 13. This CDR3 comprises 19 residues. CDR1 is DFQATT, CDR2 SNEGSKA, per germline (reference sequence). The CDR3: CSARDSLGGGIHSYNEQFF. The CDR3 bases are TGCAGTGCTAGAGATAGCCTAGGCGGGGGGATCCACTCCTACAATGAGCAGTTCTTC.

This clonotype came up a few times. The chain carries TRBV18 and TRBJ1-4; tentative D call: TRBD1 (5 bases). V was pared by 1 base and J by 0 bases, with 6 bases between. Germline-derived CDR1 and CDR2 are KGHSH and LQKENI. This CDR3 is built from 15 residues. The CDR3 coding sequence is TGTGCCAGCTCACCACAGGGGACAACTAATGAAAAACTGTTTTTT. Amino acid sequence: CASSPQGTTNEKLFF.

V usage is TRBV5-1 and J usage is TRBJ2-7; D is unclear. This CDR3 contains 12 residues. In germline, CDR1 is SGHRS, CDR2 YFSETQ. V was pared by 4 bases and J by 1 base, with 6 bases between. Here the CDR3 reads CASSHRSYEQYF. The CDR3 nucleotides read TGCGCCAGCAGCCATCGATCCTACGAGCAGTACTTC.

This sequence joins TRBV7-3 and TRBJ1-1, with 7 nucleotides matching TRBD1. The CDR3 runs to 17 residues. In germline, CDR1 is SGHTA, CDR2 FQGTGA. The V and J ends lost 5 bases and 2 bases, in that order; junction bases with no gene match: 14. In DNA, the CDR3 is TGTGCCAGCAGCCTAGAGGTAGGGGGCGCAGGAAACACTGAAGCTTTCTTT. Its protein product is CASSLEVGGAGNTEAFF.

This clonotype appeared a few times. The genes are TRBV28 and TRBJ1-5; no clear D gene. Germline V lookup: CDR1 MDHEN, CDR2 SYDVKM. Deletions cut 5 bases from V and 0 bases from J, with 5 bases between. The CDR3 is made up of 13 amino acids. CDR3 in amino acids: CASSDHSNQPQHF. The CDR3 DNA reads TGTGCCAGCAGTGACCATAGCAATCAGCCCCAGCATTTT.

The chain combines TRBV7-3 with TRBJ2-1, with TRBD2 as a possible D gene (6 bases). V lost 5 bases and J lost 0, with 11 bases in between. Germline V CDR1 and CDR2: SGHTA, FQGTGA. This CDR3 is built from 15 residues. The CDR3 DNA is TGTGCCAGCAGCCAGGACTATGGCTCCTACAATGAGCAGTTCTTC. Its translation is CASSQDYGSYNEQFF. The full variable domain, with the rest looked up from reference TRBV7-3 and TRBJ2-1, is GAGVSQTPSNKVTEKGKYVELRCDPISGHTALYWYRQSLGQGPEFLIYFQGTGAADDSGLPNDRFFAVRPEGSVSTLKIQRTERGDSAVYLCASSQDYGSYNEQFFGPGTRLTVL.

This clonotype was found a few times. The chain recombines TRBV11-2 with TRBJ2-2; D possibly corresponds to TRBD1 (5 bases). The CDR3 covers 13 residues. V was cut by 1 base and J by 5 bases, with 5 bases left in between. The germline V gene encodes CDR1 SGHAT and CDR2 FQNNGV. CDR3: CASSLAGTGELFF. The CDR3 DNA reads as TGTGCCAGCAGCTTAGCAGGGACCGGGGAGCTGTTTTTT.

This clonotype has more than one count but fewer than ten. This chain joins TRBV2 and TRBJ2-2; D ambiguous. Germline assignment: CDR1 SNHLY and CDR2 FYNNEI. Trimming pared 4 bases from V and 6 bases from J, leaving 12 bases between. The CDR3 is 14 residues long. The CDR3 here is CASSGDGLPGELFF. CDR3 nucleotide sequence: TGTGCCAGCAGTGGAGATGGCCTTCCCGGGGAGCTGTTTTTT.

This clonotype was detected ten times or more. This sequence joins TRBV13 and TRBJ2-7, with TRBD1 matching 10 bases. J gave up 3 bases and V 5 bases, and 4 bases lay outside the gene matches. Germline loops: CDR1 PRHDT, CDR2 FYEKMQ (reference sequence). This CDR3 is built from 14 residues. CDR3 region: CASSRQGAFYEQYF. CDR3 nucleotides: TGTGCCAGCAGCAGACAGGGGGCGTTCTACGAGCAGTACTTC.

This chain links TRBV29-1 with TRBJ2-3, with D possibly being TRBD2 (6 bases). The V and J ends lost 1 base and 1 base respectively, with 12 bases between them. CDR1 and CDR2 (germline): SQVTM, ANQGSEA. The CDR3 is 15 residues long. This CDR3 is CSVEAIGGGTDTQYF. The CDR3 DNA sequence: TGCAGCGTTGAAGCCATCGGCGGGGGCACAGATACGCAGTATTTT.

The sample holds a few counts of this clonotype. CDR3 residues: CASETGTSNQPQHF. The CDR3 nucleotides read TGTGCCAGCGAGACAGGGACAAGCAATCAGCCCCAGCATTTT. This chain links TRBV18 with TRBJ1-5; 7 bases line up with TRBD1. Unmatched junction bases numbered 5, after V lost 8 bases and J lost 1 base. The germline V gene encodes CDR1 KGHSH and CDR2 LQKENI. This CDR3 has 14 residues.

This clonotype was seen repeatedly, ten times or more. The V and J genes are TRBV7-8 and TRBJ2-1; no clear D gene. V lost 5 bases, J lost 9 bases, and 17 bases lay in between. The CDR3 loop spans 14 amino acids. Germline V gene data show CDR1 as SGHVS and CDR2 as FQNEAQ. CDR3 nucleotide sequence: TGTGCCAGCAGCCGGATGCTTCCGGGTGTTGAGCAGTTCTTC. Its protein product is CASSRMLPGVEQFF. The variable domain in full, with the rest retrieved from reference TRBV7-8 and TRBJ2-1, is GAGVSQSPRYKVAKRGQDVALRCDPISGHVSLFWYQQALGQGPEFLTYFQNEAQLDKSGLPSDRFFAERPEGSVSTLKIQRTQQEDSAVYLCASSRMLPGVEQFFGPGTRLTVL.

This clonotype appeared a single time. The CDR3 loop is CASSPTPGEQYF. CDR3 coding DNA: TGTGCCAGCAGCCCTACCCCCGGGGAGCAGTACTTC. The chain combines TRBV11-2 with TRBJ2-7; no clear D. From germline, CDR1 is SGHAT and CDR2 FQNNGV. This CDR3 has 12 residues. V was cut by 5 bases and J by 7 bases, with 12 bases left in between.

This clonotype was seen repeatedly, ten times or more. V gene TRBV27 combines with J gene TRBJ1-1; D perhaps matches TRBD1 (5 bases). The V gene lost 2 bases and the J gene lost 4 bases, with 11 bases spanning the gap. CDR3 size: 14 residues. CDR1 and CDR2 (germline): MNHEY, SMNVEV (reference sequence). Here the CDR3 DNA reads TGTGCCAGCAGTTTAGCAGGGAAGCCCACTGAAGCTTTCTTT. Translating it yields CASSLAGKPTEAFF.

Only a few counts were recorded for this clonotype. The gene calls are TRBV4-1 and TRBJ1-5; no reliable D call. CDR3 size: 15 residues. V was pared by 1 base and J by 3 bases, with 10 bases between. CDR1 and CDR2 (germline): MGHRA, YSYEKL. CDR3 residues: CASSQGRGPNQPQHF. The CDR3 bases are TGCGCCAGCAGCCAAGGTCGAGGCCCCAATCAGCCCCAGCATTTT.

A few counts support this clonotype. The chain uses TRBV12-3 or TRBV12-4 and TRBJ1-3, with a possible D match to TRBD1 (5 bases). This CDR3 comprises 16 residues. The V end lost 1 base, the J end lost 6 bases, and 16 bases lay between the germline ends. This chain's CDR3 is CASSLEAGSPENTIYF. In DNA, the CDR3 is TGTGCCAGCAGTTTAGAGGCAGGGAGCCCTGAAAACACCATATATTTT.

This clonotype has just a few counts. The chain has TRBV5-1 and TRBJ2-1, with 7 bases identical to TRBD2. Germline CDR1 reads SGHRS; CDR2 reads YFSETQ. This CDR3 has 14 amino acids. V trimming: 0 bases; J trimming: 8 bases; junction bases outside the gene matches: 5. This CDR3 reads CASSLGEGRDEQFF. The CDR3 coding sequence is TGCGCCAGCAGCTTGGGGGAGGGGCGCGATGAGCAGTTCTTC. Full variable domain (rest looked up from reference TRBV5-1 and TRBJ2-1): KAGVTQTPRYLIKTRGQQVTLSCSPISGHRSVSWYQQTPGQGLQFLFEYFSETQRNKGNFPGRFSGRQFSNSRSEMNVSTLELGDSALYLCASSLGEGRDEQFFGPGTRLTVL.

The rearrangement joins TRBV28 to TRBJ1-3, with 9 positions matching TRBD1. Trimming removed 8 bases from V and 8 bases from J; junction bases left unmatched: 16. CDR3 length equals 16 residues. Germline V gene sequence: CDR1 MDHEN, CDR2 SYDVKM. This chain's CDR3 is CASSQPLRDRAYTIYF. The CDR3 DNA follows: TGTGCCAGCTCTCAGCCCCTTCGGGACAGGGCATACACCATATATTTT.

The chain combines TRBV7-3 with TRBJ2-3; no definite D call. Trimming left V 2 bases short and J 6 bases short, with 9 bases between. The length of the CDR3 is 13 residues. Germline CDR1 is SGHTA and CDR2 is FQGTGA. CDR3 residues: CASSLEKTDTQYF. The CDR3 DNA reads TGTGCCAGCAGCTTAGAAAAGACTGATACGCAGTATTTT.

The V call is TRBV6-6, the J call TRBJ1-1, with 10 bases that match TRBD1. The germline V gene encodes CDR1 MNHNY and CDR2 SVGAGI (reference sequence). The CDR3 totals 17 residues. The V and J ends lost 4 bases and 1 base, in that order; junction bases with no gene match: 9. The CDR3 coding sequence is TGTGCCAGCAGTTGCCGCGGACAGGGGGACAGGAACACTGAAGCTTTCTTT. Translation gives CASSCRGQGDRNTEAFF.

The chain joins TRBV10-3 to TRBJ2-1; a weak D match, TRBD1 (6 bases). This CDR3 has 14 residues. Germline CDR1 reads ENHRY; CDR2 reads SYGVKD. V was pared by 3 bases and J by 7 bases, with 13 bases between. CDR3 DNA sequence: TGTGCCATCAGTGATTGGGACAAAAGAAATGAGCAGTTCTTC. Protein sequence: CAISDWDKRNEQFF.

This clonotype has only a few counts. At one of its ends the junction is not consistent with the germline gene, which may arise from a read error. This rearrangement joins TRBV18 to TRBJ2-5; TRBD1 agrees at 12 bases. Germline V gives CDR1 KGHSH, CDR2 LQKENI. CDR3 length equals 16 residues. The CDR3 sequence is CASSTSGTGGQKTQYF. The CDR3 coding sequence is TGTGCCAGCTCAACGTCCGGGACAGGGGGCCAAAAGACCCAGTACTTC.

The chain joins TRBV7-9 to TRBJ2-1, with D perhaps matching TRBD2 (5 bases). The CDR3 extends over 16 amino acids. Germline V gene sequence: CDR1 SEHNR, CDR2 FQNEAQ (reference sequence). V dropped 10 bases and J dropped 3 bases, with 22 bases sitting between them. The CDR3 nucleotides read TGTGCCACCGGTGAGGGAGAAGGCAGCCGCTACAATGAGCAGTTCTTC. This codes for CATGEGEGSRYNEQFF.